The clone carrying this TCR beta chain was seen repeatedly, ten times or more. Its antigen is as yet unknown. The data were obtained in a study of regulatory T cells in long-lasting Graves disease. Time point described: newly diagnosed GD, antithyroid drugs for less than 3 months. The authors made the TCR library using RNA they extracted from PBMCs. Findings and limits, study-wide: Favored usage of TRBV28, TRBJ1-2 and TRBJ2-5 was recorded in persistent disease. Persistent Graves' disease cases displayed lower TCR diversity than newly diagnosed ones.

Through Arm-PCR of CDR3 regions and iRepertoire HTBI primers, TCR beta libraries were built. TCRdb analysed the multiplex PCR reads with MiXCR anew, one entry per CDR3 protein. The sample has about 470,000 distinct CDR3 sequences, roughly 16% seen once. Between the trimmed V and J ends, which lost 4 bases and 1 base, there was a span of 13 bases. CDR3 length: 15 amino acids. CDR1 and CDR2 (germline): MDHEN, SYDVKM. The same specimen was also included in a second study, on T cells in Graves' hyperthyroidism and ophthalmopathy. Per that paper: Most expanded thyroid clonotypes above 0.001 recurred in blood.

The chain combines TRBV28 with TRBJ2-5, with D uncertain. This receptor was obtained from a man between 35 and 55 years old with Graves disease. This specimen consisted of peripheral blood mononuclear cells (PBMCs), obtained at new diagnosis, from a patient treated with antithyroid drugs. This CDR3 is CASSSPGVGQETQYF. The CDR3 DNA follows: TGTGCCAGCAGTTCCCCTGGCGTAGGCCAAGAGACCCAGTACTTC.